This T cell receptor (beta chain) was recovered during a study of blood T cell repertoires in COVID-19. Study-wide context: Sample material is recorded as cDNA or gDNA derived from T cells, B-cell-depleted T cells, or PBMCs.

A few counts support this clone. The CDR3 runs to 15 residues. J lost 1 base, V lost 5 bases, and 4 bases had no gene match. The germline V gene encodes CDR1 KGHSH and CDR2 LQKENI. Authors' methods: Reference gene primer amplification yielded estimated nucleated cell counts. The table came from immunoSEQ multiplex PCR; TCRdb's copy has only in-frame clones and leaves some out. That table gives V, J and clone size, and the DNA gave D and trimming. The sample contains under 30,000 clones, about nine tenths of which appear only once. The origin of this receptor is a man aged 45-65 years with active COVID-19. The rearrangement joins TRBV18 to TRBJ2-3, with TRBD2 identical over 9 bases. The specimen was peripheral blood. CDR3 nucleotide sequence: TGTGCCAGCTCAACCAGGACTAGCGGCACAGATACGCAGTATTTT. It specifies CASSTRTSGTDTQYF.